This T cell receptor beta chain derives from a study of T-cell memory formation after mild COVID-19. Overall study findings and caveats: Clones which contracted sat mainly in CM and EM if CD4+, and in EMRA if CD8+. Pre-infection memory contained some responding clones, which suggested that cross-reactive memory had joined. Clones that shrank (day 15 to 85) were balanced CD4/CD8, whereas later expanders leaned CD4+.

The CDR3 contains 15 residues. Trimming took off 6 bases at V and 0 bases at J, with 15 bases between the two ends. CDR1 is SGHRS, CDR2 YFSETQ, per germline. 5'RACE, which relied on constant-segment primers, yielded TCR alpha and TCR beta cDNA libraries carrying sample barcodes and UMIs. MiXCR, applied by TCRdb to the 5' RACE reads, yields one record per CDR3 protein. The table shows about 260,000 distinct CDR3 sequences, with 16% occurring only once. Remarks on this clonotype: Its antigen is unknown.

Input material: PBMCs or a T cell subset sorted from them (not recorded which). This chain links TRBV5-1 with TRBJ1-1; a possible D gene is TRBD1 (6 bases). The clonotype originates from a man aged 18 to 35 who had mild COVID-19 (a few samples of this study predate the infection). Cell type and time point are not known. The CDR3 DNA reads TGCGCCAGCACCTACACTCCAGGGGTGAACACTGAAGCTTTCTTT. This encodes CASTYTPGVNTEAFF.